The 2 T cell receptor beta chains below come from one sample, sequenced in a study of blood T cell repertoires in COVID-19. Clones were read by immunoSEQ multiplex PCR, and TCRdb kept only the in-frame ones, dropping some. The sample carries 130,000 or so clones, around 84% recorded once. Sequencing input: peripheral blood. These receptor sequences come from a woman over 75 with acute or convalescent COVID-19.

This chain joins TRBV10-2 and TRBJ2-5; 8 bases line up with TRBD1. V lost 6 bases to trimming and J lost 9 bases; unmatched junction nucleotides: 6. CDR3 size: 12 residues. The germline gives CDR1 WSHSY, CDR2 SAAADI. CDR3 nucleotides: TGCGCCAGCAGGGGGACAGGAACAGCCCAGTACTTC. This encodes CASRGTGTAQYF.

The chain uses TRBV7-2 and TRBJ1-2; 7 bases match TRBD1. The CDR3 extends over 15 amino acids. Germline V gene data show CDR1 as SGHTA and CDR2 as FQGNSA. The J segment lost 4 bases and the V segment lost 2 bases, leaving 7 bases of the junction unmatched. The CDR3 DNA reads TGTGCCAGCAGCTTAACAGGGGATAAAATCTATGGCTACACCTTC. This encodes CASSLTGDKIYGYTF.